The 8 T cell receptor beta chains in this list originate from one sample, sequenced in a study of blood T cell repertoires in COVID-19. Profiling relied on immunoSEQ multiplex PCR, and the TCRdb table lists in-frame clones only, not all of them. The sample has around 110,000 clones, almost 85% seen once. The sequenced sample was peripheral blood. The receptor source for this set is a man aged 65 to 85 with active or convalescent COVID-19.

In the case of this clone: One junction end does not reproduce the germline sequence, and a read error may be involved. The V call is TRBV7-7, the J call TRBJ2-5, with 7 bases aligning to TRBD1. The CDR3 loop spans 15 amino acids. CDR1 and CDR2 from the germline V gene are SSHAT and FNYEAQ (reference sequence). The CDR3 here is CASSERGGYQETQYF. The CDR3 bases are TGTGCTAGCAGCGAGCGAGGGGGCTACCAAGAGACCCAGTACTTC.

The DNA for the CDR3 is TGTGCCAGCACTCGCGGGGGGGCCACAGATACGCAGTATTTT. Amino acids: CASTRGGATDTQYF. The J gene is TRBJ2-3, the V gene TRBV6-6, with TRBD2 matching over 9 bases. After removal of 7 bases from V and 2 bases from J, the junction contained 4 bases not matched to a gene. This CDR3 contains 14 residues. The V gene's germline CDR1 is MNHNY and CDR2 SVGAGI (reference sequence).

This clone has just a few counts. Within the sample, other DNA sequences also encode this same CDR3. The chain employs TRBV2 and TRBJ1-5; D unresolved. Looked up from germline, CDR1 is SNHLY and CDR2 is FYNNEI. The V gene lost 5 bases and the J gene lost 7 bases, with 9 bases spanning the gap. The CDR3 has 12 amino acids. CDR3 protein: CASSPGIQPQHF. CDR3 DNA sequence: TGTGCCAGCAGTCCCGGGATCCAGCCCCAGCATTTT. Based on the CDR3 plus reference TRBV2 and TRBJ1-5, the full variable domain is EPEVTQTPSHQVTQMGQEVILRCVPISNHLYFYWYRQILGQKVEFLVSFYNNEISEKSEIFDDQFSVERPDGSNFTLKIRSTKLEDSAMYFCASSPGIQPQHFGDGTRLSIL.

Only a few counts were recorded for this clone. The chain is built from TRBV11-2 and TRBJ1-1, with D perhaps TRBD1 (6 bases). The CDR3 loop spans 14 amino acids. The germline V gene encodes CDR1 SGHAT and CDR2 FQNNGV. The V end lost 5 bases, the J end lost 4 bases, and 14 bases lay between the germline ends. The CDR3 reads CASSNQGGVTEAFF. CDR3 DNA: TGTGCCAGCAGCAATCAAGGGGGGGTCACTGAAGCTTTCTTT. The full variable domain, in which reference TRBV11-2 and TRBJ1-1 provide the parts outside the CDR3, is EAGVAQSPRYKIIEKRQSVAFWCNPISGHATLYWYQQILGQGPKLLIQFQNNGVVDDSQLPKDRFSAERLKGVDSTLKIQPAKLEDSAVYLCASSNQGGVTEAFFGQGTRLTVV.

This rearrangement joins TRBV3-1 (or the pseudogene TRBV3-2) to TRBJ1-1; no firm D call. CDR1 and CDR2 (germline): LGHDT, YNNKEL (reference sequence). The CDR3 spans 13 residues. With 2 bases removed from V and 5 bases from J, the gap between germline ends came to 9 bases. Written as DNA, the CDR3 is TGTGCCAGCAGCCAAATTAGATTAACTGAAGCTTTCTTT. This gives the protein CASSQIRLTEAFF.

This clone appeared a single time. CDR3 loop: CASSFGRERKETQYF. The CDR3 DNA sequence: TGTGCCAGCAGCTTTGGGCGGGAGAGGAAAGAGACCCAGTACTTC. V usage is TRBV5-6 and J usage is TRBJ2-5; 7 bases match TRBD2. From germline, CDR1 is SGHDT and CDR2 YYEEEE. V trimming: 2 bases; J trimming: 3 bases; junction bases outside the gene matches: 7. The CDR3 runs to 15 residues.

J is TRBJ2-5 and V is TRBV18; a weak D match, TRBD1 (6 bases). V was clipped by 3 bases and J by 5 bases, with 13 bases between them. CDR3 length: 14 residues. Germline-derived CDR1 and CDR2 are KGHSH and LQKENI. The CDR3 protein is CASSPRAGEETQYF. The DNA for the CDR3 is TGTGCCAGCTCACCCCGGGCAGGGGAGGAGACCCAGTACTTC.

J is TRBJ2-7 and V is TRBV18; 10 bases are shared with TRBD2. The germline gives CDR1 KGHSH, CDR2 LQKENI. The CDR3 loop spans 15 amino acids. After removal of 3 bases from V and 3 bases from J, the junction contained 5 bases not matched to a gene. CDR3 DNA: TGTGCCAGCTCACCCCTAGCGGGGGTGAGCTACGAGCAGTACTTC. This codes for CASSPLAGVSYEQYF.